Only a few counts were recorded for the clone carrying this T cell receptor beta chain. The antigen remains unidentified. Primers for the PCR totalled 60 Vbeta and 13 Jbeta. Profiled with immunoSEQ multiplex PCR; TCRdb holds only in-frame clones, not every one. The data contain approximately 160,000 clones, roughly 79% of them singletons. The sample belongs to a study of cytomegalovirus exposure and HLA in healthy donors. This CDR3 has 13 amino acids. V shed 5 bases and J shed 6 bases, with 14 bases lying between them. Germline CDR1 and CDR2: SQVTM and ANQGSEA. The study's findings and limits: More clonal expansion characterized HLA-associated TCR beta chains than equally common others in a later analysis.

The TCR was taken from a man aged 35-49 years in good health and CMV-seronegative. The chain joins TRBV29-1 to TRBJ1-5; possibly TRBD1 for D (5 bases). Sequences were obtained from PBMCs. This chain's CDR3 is CSVKEGLGQPQHF. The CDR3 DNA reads TGCAGCGTTAAGGAGGGGTTAGGTCAGCCCCAGCATTTT. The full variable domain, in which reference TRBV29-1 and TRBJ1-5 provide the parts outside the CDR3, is SAVISQKPSRDICQRGTSLTIQCQVDSQVTMMFWYRQQPGQSLTLIATANQGSEATYESGFVIDKFPISRPNLTFSTLTVSNMSPEDSSIYLCSVKEGLGQPQHFGDGTRLSIL.